The present T cell receptor beta chain was sequenced within a study of beta chain features in type 1 diabetes. Investigators reverse transcribed all isolated RNA, so they sequenced expressed TCRB transcripts. Sequencing was performed with immunoSEQ multiplex PCR; in TCRdb, only in-frame clones are kept and a portion is missing. The table lists 310,000 or so clones, 7% to 10% of them singletons. Broader study findings: Shortening of TCRB CDR3s, moderate but significant, appeared in all four CD4+ subsets of Type 1 diabetes patients.

The CDR3 spans 15 residues. Germline CDR1 is GTSNPN and CDR2 is SVGIG (reference sequence). V lost 4 bases and J lost 1, with 14 bases in between. Naive, central memory, regulatory and stem cell-like memory cells within the CD4+ compartment were sorted using CD45RO/CCR7/CD25/CD127/CD95/CD27. Points on this clone: Antigen: not known.

The specimen was central memory CD4+ T cells from blood. The chain has TRBV30 and TRBJ1-3, with D hard to call. This TCR derives from a man aged 30 to 39 with type 1 diabetes. The CDR3 reads CAWTRDSGSGNTIYF. The DNA of the CDR3 is TGTGCCTGGACGAGGGATTCGGGATCTGGAAACACCATATATTTT. The variable domain in full, with the rest retrieved from reference TRBV30 and TRBJ1-3, is SQTIHQWPATLVQPVGSPLSLECTVEGTSNPNLYWYRQAAGRGLQLLFYSVGIGQISSEVPQNLSASRPQDRQFILSSKKLLLSDSGFYLCAWTRDSGSGNTIYFGEGSWLTVV.